The present T cell receptor beta chain was sequenced within a study of blood T cell repertoires in COVID-19 (dated by TCRdb to the early 2020s). Regarding the complete study: Samples covering the acute and convalescent phases of COVID-19 were provided by collaborators in the United States, Italy and Spain. The material from the prospective study consisted of cDNA or gDNA derived from T cells, B-cell-depleted T cells, or PBMCs. Subjects who had been exposed to COVID-19, were actively infected with it, or had recovered from it provided the deeply sampled blood TCRbeta repertoires that made up the dataset. The repertoires were released in a freely available public database meant as a resource for research on the immune response to SARS-CoV-2. The samples were drawn from two sources: the first 160 participants of the ongoing ImmuneRACE study, and 1,000 to 1,500 subjects contributed by 6 global collaborators. Nearly every sample came with metadata listing a de-identified subject ID, COVID-19 status, age in years and sex. HLA class I and class II types, where available, came from metadata supplied by the sample provider rather than from assay-based typing.

TCRbeta CDR3 regions were amplified from genomic DNA using the immunoSEQ Assay, a bias-controlled multiplex PCR. As for how the authors treated the data: The number of nucleated cells in each sample was estimated by amplification of reference gene primers within the assay. To quantify the absolute abundance of each unique TCRbeta CDR3 rearrangement, sequence reads were collapsed and filtered. For each sample, productive Simpson clonality was calculated as the square root of Simpson's diversity index across productive rearrangements. In its TCRdb copy, this immuneACCESS table keeps in-frame sequences only and misses some clones. Where compared with another copy, unresolved V genes explain less than half of these, and the others have no known cause. The V and J calls and clone size are taken from that table; D and trimming were inferred from the DNA. The sample table contains 120,000 to 150,000 clones; only one count was recorded for about 90% of them. The ten biggest clones cover 2% to 2.5% of the sample.

As concerns this clone: No cognate antigen has been identified for it. The input lacks base qualities; no much larger clone sits a single base away.

The CDR3 spans 18 residues, from the cysteine through the phenylalanine. Only the CDR3 portion is preserved as DNA: 54 bases, with reading frame beginning at the first base. Ends trimmed: V by 2 bases, J by 5 bases; bases unmatched to a gene: 16. CDR1 GTSNPN and CDR2 SVGIG were looked up in the germline V gene (reference sequence). What the study reported, not specific to this receptor: The quantity of clinical and demographic metadata differed by source and by participant and was supplied without curation.

Whole blood was collected in K2EDTA tubes by collaborating institutions according to the institutions' own protocols. For TCRbeta analysis, collaborators shipped samples as frozen whole blood, isolated PBMCs, or DNA extracted from either of those sample types. Source material: peripheral blood. The sequence links TRBV30 to TRBJ2-7, and 12 junctional nucleotides match TRBD2. This sequence originates from a human donor in a cohort sampled during active COVID-19. CDR3 sequence: CAWSRGRLAGAPRDEQYF. The bases are TGTGCCTGGAGTAGGGGAAGACTAGCGGGGGCGCCTCGTGACGAGCAGTACTTC.